This is a list of T cell receptor beta chains from one sample in a study of identifying expanded T cells in peripheral blood. Method: immunoSEQ multiplex PCR; TCRdb's copy keeps in-frame clones and lacks some. The sample consists of approximately 120,000 clones, roughly 84% of them appearing once. Sequencing was performed on blood. The receptors here all came from a person aged 18 to 75 in good health. The CDR3 runs from the conserved cysteine through the conserved F or W. The order of the fields is CDR3 length, D gene, V gene, clone size, J gene, CDR3 protein, CDR3 DNA. The D gene is left open where the match is weak. Expanded clones get a size class; other rows say once, few or many, or leave the size out.

len: 11; d_gene: -; v_gene: TRBV2; abundance: -; j_gene: TRBJ2-1; CDR3aa: CARDGGLEQFF; CDR3nt: TGTGCCAGAGATGGGGGTCTGGAGCAGTTCTTC
len: 14; d_gene: -; v_gene: TRBV6-1; abundance: few; j_gene: TRBJ1-3; CDR3aa: CASSEPGHGNTIYF; CDR3nt: TGTGCCAGCAGTGAACCGGGGCACGGAAACACCATATATTTT
len: 15; d_gene: -; v_gene: TRBV5-1; abundance: -; j_gene: TRBJ1-5; CDR3aa: CASSFAGGNNQPQHF; CDR3nt: TGCGCCAGCAGCTTTGCCGGGGGTAACAATCAGCCCCAGCATTTT
len: 13; d_gene: -; v_gene: TRBV19; abundance: -; j_gene: TRBJ1-1; CDR3aa: CASSIVTNTEAFF; CDR3nt: TGTGCCAGTAGTATAGTCACGAACACTGAAGCTTTCTTT
len: 16; d_gene: -; v_gene: TRBV18; abundance: -; j_gene: TRBJ2-3; CDR3aa: CASSPRVGPLRDTQYF; CDR3nt: TGTGCCAGCTCACCTCGTGTGGGCCCTTTGCGAGATACGCAGTATTTT
len: 14; d_gene: -; v_gene: TRBV6-1; abundance: -; j_gene: TRBJ1-1; CDR3aa: CASSRDPMNTEAFF; CDR3nt: TGTGCCAGCAGTCGGGACCCTATGAACACTGAAGCTTTCTTT
len: 15; d_gene: -; v_gene: TRBV6-6; abundance: -; j_gene: TRBJ2-2; CDR3aa: CATTPRATNTGELFF; CDR3nt: TGTGCCACAACCCCGAGGGCGACGAACACCGGGGAGCTGTTTTTT
len: 13; d_gene: TRBD1; v_gene: TRBV9; abundance: -; j_gene: TRBJ2-7; CDR3aa: CASSEQGSYEQYF; CDR3nt: TGTGCCAGCAGTGAACAGGGGAGCTACGAGCAGTACTTC
len: 14; d_gene: -; v_gene: TRBV30; abundance: -; j_gene: TRBJ2-3; CDR3aa: CAWSLGGEGDTQYF; CDR3nt: TGTGCCTGGAGTTTGGGGGGAGAAGGAGATACGCAGTATTTT
len: 15; d_gene: TRBD1; v_gene: TRBV13; abundance: -; j_gene: TRBJ2-5; CDR3aa: CASSSSYRGLETQYF; CDR3nt: TGTGCCAGCAGCTCAAGCTACAGGGGGCTAGAGACCCAGTACTTC
len: 14; d_gene: -; v_gene: TRBV5-6; abundance: -; j_gene: TRBJ2-7; CDR3aa: CASSVTGNRYEQYF; CDR3nt: TGTGCCAGCAGCGTAACAGGGAACCGCTACGAGCAGTACTTC
len: 13; d_gene: -; v_gene: TRBV7-2; abundance: -; j_gene: TRBJ1-2; CDR3aa: CASSLARRDGYTF; CDR3nt: TGTGCCAGCAGCTTAGCGCGGCGGGATGGCTACACCTTC
len: 13; d_gene: -; v_gene: TRBV7-2; abundance: -; j_gene: TRBJ1-1; CDR3aa: CASSSWGNTEAFF; CDR3nt: TGTGCCAGCAGCTCCTGGGGGAACACTGAAGCTTTCTTT
len: 15; d_gene: TRBD2; v_gene: TRBV6-5; abundance: -; j_gene: TRBJ2-1; CDR3aa: CASRGSSGGYNEQFF; CDR3nt: TGTGCCAGCAGGGGTTCTAGCGGGGGGTACAATGAGCAGTTCTTC
len: 12; d_gene: -; v_gene: TRBV25-1; abundance: -; j_gene: TRBJ2-3; CDR3aa: CASRDRTDTQYF; CDR3nt: TGTGCCAGCAGGGATAGGACAGATACGCAGTATTTT
len: 14; d_gene: -; v_gene: TRBV5-1; abundance: -; j_gene: TRBJ1-2; CDR3aa: CASSLEGKGYGYTF; CDR3nt: TGCGCCAGCAGCTTGGAAGGGAAGGGCTATGGCTACACCTTC
len: 17; d_gene: TRBD2; v_gene: TRBV5-1; abundance: -; j_gene: TRBJ2-5; CDR3aa: CASSSGLAGPDKETQYF; CDR3nt: TGCGCCAGCAGCTCGGGACTAGCGGGGCCAGATAAAGAGACCCAGTACTTC
len: 14; d_gene: -; v_gene: TRBV6-6; abundance: -; j_gene: TRBJ2-2; CDR3aa: CASIRGEGTGELFF; CDR3nt: TGTGCCAGCATAAGGGGGGAGGGCACCGGGGAGCTGTTTTTT
len: 16; d_gene: -; v_gene: TRBV19; abundance: -; j_gene: TRBJ1-1; CDR3aa: CASSGATEEGSIGAFF; CDR3nt: TGTGCCAGTAGTGGAGCGACGGAGGAGGGGAGCATTGGAGCTTTCTTT
len: 14; d_gene: -; v_gene: TRBV5-4; abundance: -; j_gene: TRBJ1-1; CDR3aa: CASSAFGPNTEAFF; CDR3nt: TGTGCCAGCAGCGCCTTTGGCCCTAACACTGAAGCTTTCTTT
len: 16; d_gene: -; v_gene: TRBV6-1; abundance: -; j_gene: TRBJ1-4; CDR3aa: CASSDSLRAGGEKLFF; CDR3nt: TGTGCCAGCAGTGATTCTTTGCGGGCGGGCGGAGAAAAACTGTTTTTT
len: 17; d_gene: TRBD2; v_gene: TRBV11-2; abundance: -; j_gene: TRBJ2-5; CDR3aa: CASSSPGLAVYQETQYF; CDR3nt: TGTGCCAGCTCCTCCCCAGGGCTAGCGGTGTACCAAGAGACCCAGTACTTC
len: 14; d_gene: -; v_gene: TRBV6-5; abundance: -; j_gene: TRBJ1-1; CDR3aa: CASSYSNGNTEAFF; CDR3nt: TGTGCCAGCAGTTACTCGAACGGGAACACTGAAGCTTTCTTT
len: 15; d_gene: -; v_gene: TRBV5-5; abundance: -; j_gene: TRBJ1-6; CDR3aa: CASSWVTLGNSPLHF; CDR3nt: TGTGCCAGCAGCTGGGTGACATTGGGTAATTCACCCCTCCACTTT
len: 15; d_gene: -; v_gene: TRBV29-1; abundance: -; j_gene: TRBJ2-3; CDR3aa: CSVIRRSLGTDTQYF; CDR3nt: TGCAGCGTTATCAGACGGAGCCTAGGAACAGATACGCAGTATTTT
len: 13; d_gene: -; v_gene: TRBV4-3; abundance: -; j_gene: TRBJ2-1; CDR3aa: CASSQHRTGEQFF; CDR3nt: TGCGCCAGCAGCCAACACAGGACGGGGGAGCAGTTCTTC
len: 12; d_gene: -; v_gene: TRBV11-2; abundance: -; j_gene: TRBJ2-7; CDR3aa: CASSLDPLEQYF; CDR3nt: TGTGCCAGCAGCTTAGATCCCCTCGAGCAGTACTTC
len: 14; d_gene: -; v_gene: TRBV4-1; abundance: few; j_gene: TRBJ1-4; CDR3aa: CASSQVGRREKLFF; CDR3nt: TGCGCCAGCAGCCAAGTTGGTCGCAGAGAAAAACTGTTTTTT
len: 13; d_gene: -; v_gene: TRBV18; abundance: once; j_gene: TRBJ2-2; CDR3aa: CASSPLDTGELFF; CDR3nt: TGTGCCAGCTCACCACTGGACACCGGGGAGCTGTTTTTT